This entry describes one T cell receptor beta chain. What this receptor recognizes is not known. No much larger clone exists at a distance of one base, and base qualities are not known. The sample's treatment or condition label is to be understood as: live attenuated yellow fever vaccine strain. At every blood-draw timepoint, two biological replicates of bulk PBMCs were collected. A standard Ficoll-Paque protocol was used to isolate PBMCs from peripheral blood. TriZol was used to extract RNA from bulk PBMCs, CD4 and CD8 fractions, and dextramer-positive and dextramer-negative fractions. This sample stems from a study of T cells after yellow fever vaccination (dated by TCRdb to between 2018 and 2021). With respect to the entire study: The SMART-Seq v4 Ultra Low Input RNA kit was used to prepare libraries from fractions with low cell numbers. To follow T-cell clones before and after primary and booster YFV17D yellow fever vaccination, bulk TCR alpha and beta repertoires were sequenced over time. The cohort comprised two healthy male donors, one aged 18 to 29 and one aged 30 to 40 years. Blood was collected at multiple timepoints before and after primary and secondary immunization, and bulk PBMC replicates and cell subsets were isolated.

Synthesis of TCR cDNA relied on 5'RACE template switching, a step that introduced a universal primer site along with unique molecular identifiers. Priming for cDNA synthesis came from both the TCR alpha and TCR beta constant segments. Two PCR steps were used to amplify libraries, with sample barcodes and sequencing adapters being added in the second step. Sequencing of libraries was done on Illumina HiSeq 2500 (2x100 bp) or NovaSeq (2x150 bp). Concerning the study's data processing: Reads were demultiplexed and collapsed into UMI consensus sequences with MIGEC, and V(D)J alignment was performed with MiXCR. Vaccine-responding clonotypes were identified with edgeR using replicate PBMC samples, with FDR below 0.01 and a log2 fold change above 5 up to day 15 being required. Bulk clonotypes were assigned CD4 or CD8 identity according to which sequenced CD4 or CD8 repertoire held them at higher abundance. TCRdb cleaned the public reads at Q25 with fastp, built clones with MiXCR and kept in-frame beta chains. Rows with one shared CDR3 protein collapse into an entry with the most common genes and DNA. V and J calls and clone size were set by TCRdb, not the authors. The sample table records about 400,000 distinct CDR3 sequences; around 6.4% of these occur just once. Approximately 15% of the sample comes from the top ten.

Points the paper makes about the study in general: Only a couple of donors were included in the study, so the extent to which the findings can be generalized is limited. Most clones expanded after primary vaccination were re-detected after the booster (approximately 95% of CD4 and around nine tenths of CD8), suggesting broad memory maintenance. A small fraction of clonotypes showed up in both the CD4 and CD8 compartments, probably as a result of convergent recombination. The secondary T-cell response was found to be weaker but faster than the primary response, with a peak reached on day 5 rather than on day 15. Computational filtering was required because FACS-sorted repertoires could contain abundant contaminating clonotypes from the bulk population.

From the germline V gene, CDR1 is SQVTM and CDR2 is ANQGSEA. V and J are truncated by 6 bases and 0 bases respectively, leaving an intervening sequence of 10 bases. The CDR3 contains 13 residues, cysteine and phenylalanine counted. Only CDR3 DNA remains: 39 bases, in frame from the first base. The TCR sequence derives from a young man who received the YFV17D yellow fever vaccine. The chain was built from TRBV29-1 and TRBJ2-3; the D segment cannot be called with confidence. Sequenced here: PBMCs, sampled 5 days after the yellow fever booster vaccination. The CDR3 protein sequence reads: CSVTATSTDTQYF. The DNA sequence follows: TGCAGCGTGACTGCGACTAGCACAGATACGCAGTATTTT.